One sample yielded the 8 T cell receptor beta chains listed below, sequenced in a study of OX40 agonist ivuxolimab in advanced cancers. Sequencing used immunoSEQ multiplex PCR; TCRdb keeps in-frame clones, though not all of them. The sample records tens of thousands of clones, 65% to 90% being singletons. The sequencing here drew on CD4+ or CD8+ T cells sorted from blood, taken in a trial of the OX40 agonist ivuxolimab. These receptors came from an adult with an advanced solid tumor such as melanoma, head and neck, liver or kidney cancer.

The chain links TRBV6-1 to TRBJ1-6; 8 positions agree with TRBD1. This CDR3 region has 14 residues. Germline values: CDR1 MNHNS, CDR2 SASEGT. The junction had 5 bases not matched to a gene; V was cut back by 5 bases and J by 8 bases. The CDR3 is CASSHDRGDSPLHF. CDR3 nucleotides: TGTGCCAGCAGTCACGACAGGGGTGATTCACCCCTCCACTTT.

This clone was seen just once. The chain employs TRBV6-5 and TRBJ2-7, with D perhaps TRBD1 (6 bases). The CDR3 runs to 14 residues. Germline CDR1 MNHEY, CDR2 SVGAGI. Trimming took off 7 bases at V and 8 bases at J, with 21 bases between the two ends. CDR3 nucleotide sequence: TGTGCCAGCAATACAAGGGGGAAAACCTCCAAGCAGTACTTC. Translating gives CASNTRGKTSKQYF.

The chain uses TRBV7-2 and TRBJ2-4; the match to TRBD1 covers 7 bases. The germline CDR1 and CDR2 sequences are SGHTA and FQGNSA. V shed 5 bases, J shed 7 bases, and the junction held 8 bases outside the gene matches. CDR3 size: 14 residues. The DNA for the CDR3 is TGTGCCAGCAGCGTCGGACAGGCGGCGAACATTCAGTACTTC. It is translated as CASSVGQAANIQYF.

The V gene is TRBV9, the J gene TRBJ2-1; the D gene could be TRBD1 or TRBD2 (6 bases each). The ends were cut back, 0 bases at V and 7 bases at J, with 14 bases in the middle. The CDR3 spans 15 residues. The germline gives CDR1 SGDLS, CDR2 YYNGEE. CDR3 loop: CASSVVRGGTNEQFF. For the CDR3, the DNA is TGTGCCAGCAGCGTAGTCCGAGGGGGGACAAATGAGCAGTTCTTC.

The rearrangement links TRBV6-5 to TRBJ1-5, with D unresolved. CDR3 length equals 14 residues. With 0 bases removed from V and 5 bases from J, the gap between germline ends came to 8 bases. Germline lookup yields CDR1 MNHEY and CDR2 SVGAGI. In DNA form, the CDR3 reads TGTGCCAGCAGTTACTCGTCAGGCGATCAGCCCCAGCATTTT. Translation: CASSYSSGDQPQHF.

The gene calls are TRBV7-2 and TRBJ1-5; possibly TRBD1 for D (6 bases). Germline V gene lookup returns CDR1 SGHTA and CDR2 FQGNSA. V shed 4 bases and J shed 7 bases, with 14 bases lying between them. This CDR3 contains 14 residues. The CDR3 reads CASSSEGGRQPQHF. CDR3 DNA sequence: TGTGCCAGCAGCTCCGAGGGGGGGCGCCAGCCCCAGCATTTT.

This clone has a single count. The gene calls are TRBV6-6 and TRBJ1-3; 7 bases are a match to TRBD1. The V and J ends lost 7 bases and 8 bases, in that order; junction bases with no gene match: 8. CDR3 length: 13 residues. Germline lookup yields CDR1 MNHNY and CDR2 SVGAGI (reference sequence). CDR3 nucleotide sequence: TGTGCCAGCACAACGGGACAGACGTACACCATATATTTT. Its translation is CASTTGQTYTIYF.

The chain uses TRBV9 and TRBJ2-7; D might be TRBD1 or TRBD2, each matching 5 bases. Trimming stripped 4 bases from V and 6 bases from J, with 17 bases between. CDR1 is SGDLS and CDR2 is YYNGEE in the germline V gene. The CDR3 runs to 14 residues. In nucleotides, the CDR3 is TGTGCCAGCAGCAGAGGGCCCGCTGGGGGCGAGCAGTACTTC. Translating it yields CASSRGPAGGEQYF.